The TCR beta chain under discussion was sequenced for a study of OX40 agonist ivuxolimab in advanced cancers. Background on the study: Prior anti-PD-1, anti-PD-L1 or anti-CTLA-4 therapy did not bar entry, and more than 35% had some. Study results and caveats: Normalized T-cell clonal expansion was also low in some nonresponders. What antigens the expanded peripheral T cells recognized was never established.

CDR3 length: 15 residues. Trimming at V came to 5 bases and at J to 6 bases, leaving 5 bases not matched to a gene. Looked up from germline, CDR1 is SGHNT and CDR2 is YENEEA. Baseline was the first blood sampling point, followed by cycle 4 day 1 and cycle 7 day 1. A word on this clone: Antigen specificity is unknown.

The assay was immunoSEQ multiplex PCR, and TCRdb's table has in-frame clones only and misses some. The sample holds about 62,000 clones, almost 85% seen once. The genes are TRBV11-3 and TRBJ2-1; TRBD2 matches at 12 bases. The receptor comes from an adult with an advanced solid tumor such as melanoma, head and neck, liver or kidney cancer. The sample in question was CD4+ or CD8+ T cells sorted from blood, obtained in a trial of the OX40 agonist ivuxolimab. CDR3 DNA: TGTGCCAGCAGCCCGGGACTAGCGGGCCCCAATGAGCAGTTCTTC. Protein sequence: CASSPGLAGPNEQFF.